The following is a T cell receptor (beta chain) sequence with its context. What it recognizes is unknown. Healthy bone marrow donors made up the donor group. This record belongs to a study of cytomegalovirus exposure and HLA in healthy donors. Study information: For the approximately 400 genotyped donors, roughly 80% fell within the Caucasian-associated ancestry cluster. Notes on the study in general: The study flagged around 150 TCR beta chains as cytomegalovirus-associated.

With 7 bases removed from V and 8 bases from J, the gap between germline ends came to 16 bases. CDR1 and CDR2 from the germline V gene are PRHDT and FYEKMQ (reference sequence). The CDR3 has 13 amino acids. The PCR contained 60 Vbeta and 13 Jbeta primers. The table came from immunoSEQ multiplex PCR; TCRdb's copy has only in-frame clones and leaves some out. The profile shows roughly 88,000 clones, approximately 76% of them singletons. The sample consisted of PBMCs. The source of this sequence is a man aged 30 to 39 in good health and CMV-seropositive. The rearrangement joins TRBV13 to TRBJ2-3, with D maybe TRBD1 (6 bases). CDR3 loop: CASTRTASGTQYF. CDR3 nucleotide sequence: TGTGCCAGCACCAGGACAGCGAGTGGTACGCAGTATTTT. The full variable domain, with the rest looked up from reference TRBV13 and TRBJ2-3, is AAGVIQSPRHLIKEKRETATLKCYPIPRHDTVYWYQQGPGQDPQFLISFYEKMQSDKGSIPDRFSAQQFSDYHSELNMSSLELGDSALYFCASTRTASGTQYFGPGTRLTVL.